This T cell receptor beta chain was recovered during a study of blood T cell repertoires in COVID-19. Study context: COVID-19 samples, acute and convalescent, were from the United States, Italy and Spain. In each case, the material was cDNA or gDNA derived from T cells, B-cell-depleted T cells, or PBMCs.

Measured with immunoSEQ multiplex PCR; TCRdb has only the in-frame clones, and not every one. The sample has around 100,000 clones, approximately 80% seen once. CDR1 and CDR2 from the germline V gene are MNHEY and SVGAGI. V shed 5 bases and J shed 3 bases, with 10 bases lying between them. The CDR3 extends over 13 amino acids. The TCR originated in a human donor in a cohort sampled during active COVID-19. Sequenced sample: peripheral blood. The genes are TRBV6-5 and TRBJ1-2; no clear D gene. For the CDR3, the DNA is TGTGCCAGCAGTCCAGACTCCGACTATGGCTACACCTTC. This sequence encodes CASSPDSDYGYTF.